This entry concerns a single T cell receptor (beta chain). Antigen: not known. Primers: 60 Vbeta forward and 13 Jbeta reverse. In the original analysis: Counted up in a later analysis, unique TCR beta chains came to some 72 million, with roughly 11 million shared. The assay was immunoSEQ multiplex PCR, and TCRdb's table has in-frame clones only and misses some. That table furnishes V, J and clone size, whereas the DNA furnished D and trimming. The top ten hold around 0.25% of the sample, which has 200,000 or so clones, more than 70% seen once. These data belong to a study of cytomegalovirus exposure and HLA in healthy donors. Study-level findings and limits: For most TCR sequences rarity was the rule, although some public TCRs occurred in many donors. When analyzed later, a missense DCLRE1C variant was found to be linked to TCR beta V- and J-gene trimming.

This cohort consisted of healthy bone marrow donors. The length of the CDR3 is 12 residues. The germline gives CDR1 SEHNR, CDR2 FQNEAQ (reference sequence). V lost 1 base and J 6 bases, leaving 4 bases between the germline ends. The chain couples TRBV7-9 to TRBJ1-5; D remains ambiguous. The sequence derives from a boy younger than 18 in good health and CMV-seronegative. Sequencing was performed on PBMCs. CDR3 sequence (DNA): TGTGCCAGCAGCTTAGGTAGTCAGCCCCAGCATTTT. Translation gives CASSLGSQPQHF.